This record looks at one T cell receptor (beta chain) sequence and its context. V lost 6 bases to trimming and J lost 3 bases; unmatched junction nucleotides: 3. CDR1 and CDR2 (germline): MDHEN, SYDVKM. The CDR3 is 13 residues long. This sample is drawn from a study of blood T cell repertoires in COVID-19. Overall study: The study drew acute and convalescent COVID-19 samples from the United States, Italy and Spain.

The assay was immunoSEQ multiplex PCR, and TCRdb's table has in-frame clones only and misses some. The sample includes some 180,000 clones, about 88% of them seen just once. The chain links TRBV28 to TRBJ1-1; 8 nucleotides agree with TRBD1. The material sequenced was peripheral blood. The receptor was derived from a man between 50 and 59 years old who had recovered from COVID-19. CDR3 loop: CASRVRGHTEAFF. In DNA form, the CDR3 reads TGTGCCAGCAGAGTCAGGGGGCACACTGAAGCTTTCTTT. Full variable domain (outside the CDR3, taken from reference TRBV28 and TRBJ1-1): DVKVTQSSRYLVKRTGEKVFLECVQDMDHENMFWYRQDPGLGLRLIYFSYDVKMKEKGDIPEGYSVSREKKERFSLILESASTNQTSMYLCASRVRGHTEAFFGQGTRLTVV.